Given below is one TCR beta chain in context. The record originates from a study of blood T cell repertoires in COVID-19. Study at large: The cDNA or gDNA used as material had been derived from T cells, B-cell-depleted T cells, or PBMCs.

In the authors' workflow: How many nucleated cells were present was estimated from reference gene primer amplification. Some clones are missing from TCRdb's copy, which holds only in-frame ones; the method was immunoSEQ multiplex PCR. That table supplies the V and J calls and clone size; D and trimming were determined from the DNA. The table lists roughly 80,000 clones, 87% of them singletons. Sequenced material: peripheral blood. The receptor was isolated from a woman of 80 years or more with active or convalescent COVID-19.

In nucleotides, the CDR3 is TGTGCCAGCTCACGAGCTAGCGGGAGGCTAAATGAGCAGTTCTTC. Translation: CASSRASGRLNEQFF. The chain employs TRBV18 and TRBJ2-1, with 11 bases fitting TRBD2. Looked up from germline, CDR1 is KGHSH and CDR2 is LQKENI. The CDR3 spans 15 residues. The J segment lost 7 bases and the V segment lost 4 bases, leaving 6 bases of the junction unmatched. Full variable domain (outside the CDR3, taken from reference TRBV18 and TRBJ2-1): NAGVMQNPRHLVRRRGQEARLRCSPMKGHSHVYWYRQLPEEGLKFMVYLQKENIIDESGMPKERFSAEFPKEGPSILRIQQVVRGDSAAYFCASSRASGRLNEQFFGPGTRLTVL.